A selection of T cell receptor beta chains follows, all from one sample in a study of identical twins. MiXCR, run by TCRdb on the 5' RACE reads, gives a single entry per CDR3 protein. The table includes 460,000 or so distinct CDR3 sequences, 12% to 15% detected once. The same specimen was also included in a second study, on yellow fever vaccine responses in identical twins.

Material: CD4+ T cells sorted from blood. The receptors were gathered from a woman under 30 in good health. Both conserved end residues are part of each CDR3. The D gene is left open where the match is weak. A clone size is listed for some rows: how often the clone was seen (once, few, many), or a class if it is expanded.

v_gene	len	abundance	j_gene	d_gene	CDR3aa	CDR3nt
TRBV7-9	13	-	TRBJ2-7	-	CASSLVGSDEQYF	TGTGCCAGCAGCTTAGTGGGTTCGGATGAGCAGTACTTC
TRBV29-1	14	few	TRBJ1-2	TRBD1	CSVVRQGGINGYTF	TGCAGCGTTGTTAGACAGGGGGGGATTAATGGCTACACCTTC
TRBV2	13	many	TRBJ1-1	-	CASSAGQNTEAFF	TGTGCCAGCAGCGCGGGGCAGAACACTGAAGCTTTCTTT
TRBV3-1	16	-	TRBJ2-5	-	CASSLPAGPGQETQYF	TGTGCCAGCAGCCTCCCGGCGGGACCGGGACAGGAGACCCAGTACTTC
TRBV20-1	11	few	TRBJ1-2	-	CSATGRYGYTF	TGCAGTGCTACCGGACGCTATGGCTACACCTTC
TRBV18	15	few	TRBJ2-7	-	CASSSRGISAYEQYF	TGTGCCAGCTCATCCAGGGGTATTAGCGCCTACGAGCAGTACTTC
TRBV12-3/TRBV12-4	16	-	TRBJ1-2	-	CASRGQRYDSNYGYTF	TGTGCCAGCAGAGGGCAGCGGTATGACTCTAACTATGGCTACACCTTC
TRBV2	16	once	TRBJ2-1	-	CASSPPLAFVRNEQFF	TGTGCCAGCAGCCCTCCACTAGCATTCGTAAGGAATGAGCAGTTCTTC
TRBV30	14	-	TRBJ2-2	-	CAWSVGVNTGELFF	TGTGCCTGGAGTGTAGGAGTGAACACCGGGGAGCTGTTTTTT
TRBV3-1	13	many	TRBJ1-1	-	CASSLQRNTEAFF	TGTGCCAGCAGCCTTCAAAGGAACACTGAAGCTTTCTTT
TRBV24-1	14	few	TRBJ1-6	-	CATSRGEKNSPLHF	TGTGCCACCAGCCGCGGGGAAAAAAATTCACCCCTCCACTTT
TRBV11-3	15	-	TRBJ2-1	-	CASSLRQGPHNEQFF	TGTGCCAGCAGCTTAAGGCAAGGACCCCACAATGAGCAGTTCTTC
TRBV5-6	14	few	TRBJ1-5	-	CASSLQGSNGPQHF	TGTGCCAGCAGCTTACAGGGCTCCAATGGGCCCCAGCATTTT
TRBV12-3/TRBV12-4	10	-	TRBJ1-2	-	CASSTTRLNF	TGTGCCAGCAGTACCACCCGACTGAACTTC
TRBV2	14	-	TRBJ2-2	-	CASTLALNTGELFF	TGTGCCAGCACCCTAGCTTTGAACACCGGGGAGCTGTTTTTT
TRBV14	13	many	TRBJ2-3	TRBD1	CASSFQTGGTQYF	TGTGCCAGCAGTTTCCAAACAGGGGGAACGCAGTATTTT
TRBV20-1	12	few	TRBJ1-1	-	CSASPLNTEAFF	TGCAGTGCTAGTCCCCTGAACACTGAAGCTTTCTTT